One T cell receptor (beta chain) is described in this entry. Trimming removed 6 bases at V and 0 bases at J, with 11 bases between. CDR1 and CDR2 (germline): MNHNY, SVGAGI (reference sequence). The CDR3 is made up of 14 amino acids. The data derive from a study of blood T cell repertoires in COVID-19. Sequencing was performed with immunoSEQ multiplex PCR; in TCRdb, only in-frame clones are kept and a portion is missing. The sample has fewer than 250,000 clones; around 90% are singletons. Sequenced material: peripheral blood. This clonotype originated in a man aged 30-40 years with COVID-19, enrolled during active disease. This chain connects TRBV6-6 to TRBJ1-1; possible D gene TRBD1, 6 bases. CDR3 nucleotide sequence: TGTGCCAGCAGAACAGGGAGCTTGAACACTGAAGCTTTCTTT. Its translation is CASRTGSLNTEAFF.